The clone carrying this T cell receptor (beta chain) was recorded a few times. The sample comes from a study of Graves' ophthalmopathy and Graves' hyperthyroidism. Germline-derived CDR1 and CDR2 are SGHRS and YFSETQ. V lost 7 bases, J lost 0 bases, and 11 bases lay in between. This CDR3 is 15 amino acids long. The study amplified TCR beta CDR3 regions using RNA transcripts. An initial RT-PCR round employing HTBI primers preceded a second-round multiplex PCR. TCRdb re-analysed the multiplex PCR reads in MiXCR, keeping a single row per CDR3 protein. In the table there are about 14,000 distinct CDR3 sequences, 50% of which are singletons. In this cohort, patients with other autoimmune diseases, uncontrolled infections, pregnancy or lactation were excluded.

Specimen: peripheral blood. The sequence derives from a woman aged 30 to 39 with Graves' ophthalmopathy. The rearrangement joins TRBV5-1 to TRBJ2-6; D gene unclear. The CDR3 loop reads CASVPGSSGANVLTF. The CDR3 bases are TGCGCCAGCGTCCCCGGAAGCTCTGGGGCCAACGTCCTGACTTTC.